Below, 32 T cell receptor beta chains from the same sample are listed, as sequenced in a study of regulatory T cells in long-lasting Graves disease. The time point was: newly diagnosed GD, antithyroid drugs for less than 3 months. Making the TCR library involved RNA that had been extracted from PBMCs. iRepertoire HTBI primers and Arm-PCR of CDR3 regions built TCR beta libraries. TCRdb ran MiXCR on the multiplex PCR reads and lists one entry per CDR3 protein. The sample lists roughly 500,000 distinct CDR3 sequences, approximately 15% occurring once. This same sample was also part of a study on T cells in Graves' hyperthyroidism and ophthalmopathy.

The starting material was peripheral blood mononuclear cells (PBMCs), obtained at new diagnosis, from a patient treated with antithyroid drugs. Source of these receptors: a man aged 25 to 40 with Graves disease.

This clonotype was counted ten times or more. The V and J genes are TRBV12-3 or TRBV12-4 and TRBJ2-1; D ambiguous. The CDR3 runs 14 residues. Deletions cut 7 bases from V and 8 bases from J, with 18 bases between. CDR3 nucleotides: TGTGCCAGCACCCCGAGGATGGGTGGCGATGAGCAGTTCTTC. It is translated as CASTPRMGGDEQFF.

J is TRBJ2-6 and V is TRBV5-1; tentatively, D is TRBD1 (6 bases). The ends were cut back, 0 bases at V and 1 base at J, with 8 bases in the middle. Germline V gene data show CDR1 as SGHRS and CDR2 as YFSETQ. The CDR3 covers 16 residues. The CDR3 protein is CASSLADRSGANVLTF. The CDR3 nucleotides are TGCGCCAGCAGCTTGGCCGACAGGTCTGGGGCCAACGTCCTGACTTTC. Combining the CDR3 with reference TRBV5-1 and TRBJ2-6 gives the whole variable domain KAGVTQTPRYLIKTRGQQVTLSCSPISGHRSVSWYQQTPGQGLQFLFEYFSETQRNKGNFPGRFSGRQFSNSRSEMNVSTLELGDSALYLCASSLADRSGANVLTFGAGSRLTVL.

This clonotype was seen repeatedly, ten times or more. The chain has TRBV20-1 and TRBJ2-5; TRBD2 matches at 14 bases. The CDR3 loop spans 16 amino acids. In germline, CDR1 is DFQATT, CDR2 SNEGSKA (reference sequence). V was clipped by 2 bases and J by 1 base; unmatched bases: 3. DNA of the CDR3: TGCAGTGCTAGACAGGGACTAGCGGGAGCCCAAGAGACCCAGTACTTC. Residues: CSARQGLAGAQETQYF.

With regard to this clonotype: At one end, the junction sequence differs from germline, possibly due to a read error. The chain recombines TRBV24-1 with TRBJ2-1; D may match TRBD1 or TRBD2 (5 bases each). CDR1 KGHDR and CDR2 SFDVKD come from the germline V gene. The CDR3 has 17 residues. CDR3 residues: CATSEASSRGSYNEQLF. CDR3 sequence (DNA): TGTGCCACCAGTGAGGCTTCCAGTCGGGGCTCCTACAATGAGCAGCTCTTC.

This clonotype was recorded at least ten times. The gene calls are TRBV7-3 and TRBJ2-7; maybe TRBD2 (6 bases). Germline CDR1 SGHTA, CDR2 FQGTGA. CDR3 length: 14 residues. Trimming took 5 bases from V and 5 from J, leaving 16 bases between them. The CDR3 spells CASSGTGAPHEQYF. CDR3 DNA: TGTGCCAGCAGCGGGACGGGAGCCCCCCACGAGCAGTACTTC.

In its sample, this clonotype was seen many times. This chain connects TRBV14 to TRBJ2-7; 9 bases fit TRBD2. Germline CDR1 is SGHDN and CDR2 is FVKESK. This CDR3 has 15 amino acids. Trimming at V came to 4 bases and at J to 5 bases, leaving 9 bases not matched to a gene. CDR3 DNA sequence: TGTGCCAGCAGCCGCGTAGCGGGAGTTTTCCACGAGCAGTACTTC. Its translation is CASSRVAGVFHEQYF.

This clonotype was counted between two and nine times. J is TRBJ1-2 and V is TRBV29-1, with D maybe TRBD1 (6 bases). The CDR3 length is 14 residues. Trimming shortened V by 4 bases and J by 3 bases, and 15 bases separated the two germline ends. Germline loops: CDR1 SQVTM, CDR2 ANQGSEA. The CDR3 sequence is CSVVMGQGYYGYTF. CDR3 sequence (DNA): TGCAGCGTTGTAATGGGTCAGGGGTACTATGGCTACACCTTC.

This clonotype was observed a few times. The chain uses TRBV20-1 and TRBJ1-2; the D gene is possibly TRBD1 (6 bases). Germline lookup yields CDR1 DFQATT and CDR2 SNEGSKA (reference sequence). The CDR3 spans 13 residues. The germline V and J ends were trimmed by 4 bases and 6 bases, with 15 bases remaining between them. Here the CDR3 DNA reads TGCAGTGCTACCACGGACAGAGAGGATGGCTACACCTTC. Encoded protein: CSATTDREDGYTF.

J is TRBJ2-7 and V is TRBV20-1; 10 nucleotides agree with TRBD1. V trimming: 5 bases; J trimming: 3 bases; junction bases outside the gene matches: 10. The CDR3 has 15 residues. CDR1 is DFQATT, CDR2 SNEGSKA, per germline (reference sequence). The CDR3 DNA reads TGCAGTGCTCCAGACATGACAGGGGGCGGCTACGAGCAGTACTTC. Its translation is CSAPDMTGGGYEQYF.

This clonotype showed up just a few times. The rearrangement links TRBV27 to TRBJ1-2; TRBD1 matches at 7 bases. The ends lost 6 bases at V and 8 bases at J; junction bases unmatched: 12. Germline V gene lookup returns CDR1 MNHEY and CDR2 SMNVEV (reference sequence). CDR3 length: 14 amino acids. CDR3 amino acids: CASRISRQGGGYTF. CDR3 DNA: TGTGCCAGCAGAATTTCGCGACAGGGAGGAGGCTACACCTTC.

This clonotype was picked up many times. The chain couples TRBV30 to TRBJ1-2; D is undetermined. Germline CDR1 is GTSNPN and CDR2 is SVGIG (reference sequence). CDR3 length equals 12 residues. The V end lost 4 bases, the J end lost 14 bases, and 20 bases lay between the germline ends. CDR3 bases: TGTGCCTGGACCATCATCCGGGCAGAGATGACCTTC. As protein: CAWTIIRAEMTF.

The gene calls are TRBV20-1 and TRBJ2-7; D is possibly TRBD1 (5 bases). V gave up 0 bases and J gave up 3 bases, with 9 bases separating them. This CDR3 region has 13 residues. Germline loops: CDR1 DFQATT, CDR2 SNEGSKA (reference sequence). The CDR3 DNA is TGCAGTGCTAGAGATCGACAGATCTACGAGCAGTACTTC. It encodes CSARDRQIYEQYF.

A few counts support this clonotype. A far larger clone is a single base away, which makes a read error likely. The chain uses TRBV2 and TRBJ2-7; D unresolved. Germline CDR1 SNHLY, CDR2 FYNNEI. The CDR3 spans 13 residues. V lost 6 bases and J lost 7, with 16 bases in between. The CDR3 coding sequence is TGTGCCAGCAGCAACACGACCGGTCGTGAGCAGTACTTC. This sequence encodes CASSNTTGREQYF.

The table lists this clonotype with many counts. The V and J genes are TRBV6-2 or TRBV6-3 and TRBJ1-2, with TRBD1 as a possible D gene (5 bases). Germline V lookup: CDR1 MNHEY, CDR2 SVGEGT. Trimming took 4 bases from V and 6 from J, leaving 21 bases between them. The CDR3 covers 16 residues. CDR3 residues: CASSWGVGREDNGYTF. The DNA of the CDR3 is TGTGCCAGCAGTTGGGGTGTGGGCAGGGAGGATAATGGCTACACCTTC.

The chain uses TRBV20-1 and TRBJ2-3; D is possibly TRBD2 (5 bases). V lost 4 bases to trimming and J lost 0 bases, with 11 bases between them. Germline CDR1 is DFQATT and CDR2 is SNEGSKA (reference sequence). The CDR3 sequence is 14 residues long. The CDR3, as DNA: TGCAGTGCTATGGCTAGCCCTAGCACAGATACGCAGTATTTT. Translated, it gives CSAMASPSTDTQYF.

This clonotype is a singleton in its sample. CDR3 region: CSASPRQGRADTQYF. Written as DNA, the CDR3 is TGCAGTGCTAGTCCCCGACAGGGCCGGGCAGATACGCAGTATTTT. The chain combines TRBV20-1 with TRBJ2-3, with 7 bases identical to TRBD1. This CDR3 has 15 amino acids. V shed 3 bases, J shed 4 bases, and the junction held 10 bases outside the gene matches. In germline, CDR1 is DFQATT, CDR2 SNEGSKA (reference sequence).

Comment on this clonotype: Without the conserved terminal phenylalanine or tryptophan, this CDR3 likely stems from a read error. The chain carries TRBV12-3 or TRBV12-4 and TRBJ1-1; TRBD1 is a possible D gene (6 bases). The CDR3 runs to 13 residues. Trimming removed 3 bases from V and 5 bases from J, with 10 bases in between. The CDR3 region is CASSFGGGTEAFS. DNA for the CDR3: TGTGCCAGCAGTTTCGGGGGCGGGACTGAAGCTTTCTCT.

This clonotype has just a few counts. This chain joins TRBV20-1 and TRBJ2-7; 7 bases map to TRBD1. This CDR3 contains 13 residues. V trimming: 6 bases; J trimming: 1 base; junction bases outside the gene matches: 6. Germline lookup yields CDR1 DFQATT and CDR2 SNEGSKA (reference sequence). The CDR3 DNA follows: TGCAGTGCGTGGGACAGTTTATCCTACGAGCAGTACTTC. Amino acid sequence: CSAWDSLSYEQYF.

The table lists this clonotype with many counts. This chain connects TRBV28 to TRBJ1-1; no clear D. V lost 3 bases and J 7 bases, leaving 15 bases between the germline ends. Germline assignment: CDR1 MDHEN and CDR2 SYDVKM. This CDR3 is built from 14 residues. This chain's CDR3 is CASSFVRAPGEAFF. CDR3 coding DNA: TGTGCCAGCAGTTTCGTAAGGGCGCCCGGTGAAGCTTTCTTT.

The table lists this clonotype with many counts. The CDR3 protein is CASSISSGRGSYNEQFF. Here the CDR3 DNA reads TGTGCCAGCAGTATCTCAAGCGGGAGGGGATCCTACAATGAGCAGTTCTTC. The chain combines TRBV27 with TRBJ2-1; TRBD2 aligns across 10 bases. V was clipped by 5 bases and J by 1 base; unmatched bases: 8. The CDR3 runs 17 residues. In germline, CDR1 is MNHEY, CDR2 SMNVEV (reference sequence).

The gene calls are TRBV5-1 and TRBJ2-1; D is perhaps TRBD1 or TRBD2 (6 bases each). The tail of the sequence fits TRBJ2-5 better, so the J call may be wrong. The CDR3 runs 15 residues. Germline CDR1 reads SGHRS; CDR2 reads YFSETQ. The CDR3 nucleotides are TGCGCCAGCAGCTTGTTCCGGGGGCTCGGGGAGACCCAGTACTTC. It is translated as CASSLFRGLGETQYF.

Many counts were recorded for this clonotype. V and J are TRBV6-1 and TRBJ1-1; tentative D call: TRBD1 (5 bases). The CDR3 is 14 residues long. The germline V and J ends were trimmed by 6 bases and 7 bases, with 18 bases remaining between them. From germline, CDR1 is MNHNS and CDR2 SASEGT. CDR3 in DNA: TGTGCCAGCAGACCTTATTCGGGGCCTCTTGAAGCTTTCTTT. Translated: CASRPYSGPLEAFF.

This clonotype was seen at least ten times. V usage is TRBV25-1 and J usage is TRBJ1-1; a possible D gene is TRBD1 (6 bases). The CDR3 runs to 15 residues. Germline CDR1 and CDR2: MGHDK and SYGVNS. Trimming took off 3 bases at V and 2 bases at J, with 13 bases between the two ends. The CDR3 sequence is CASSDQTQGNTEAFF. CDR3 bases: TGTGCCAGCAGTGATCAGACACAGGGTAACACTGAAGCTTTCTTT.

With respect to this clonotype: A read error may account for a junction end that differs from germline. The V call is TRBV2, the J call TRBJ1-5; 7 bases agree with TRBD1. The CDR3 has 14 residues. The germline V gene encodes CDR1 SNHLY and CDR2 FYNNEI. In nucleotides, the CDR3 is TGTGCCAGCAGACCTGACAGGGCGGGTCAGCCCCGGCATTTT. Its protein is CASRPDRAGQPRHF.

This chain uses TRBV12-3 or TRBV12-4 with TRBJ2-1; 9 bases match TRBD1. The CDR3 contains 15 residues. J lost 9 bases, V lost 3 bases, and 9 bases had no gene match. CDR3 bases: TGTGCCAGCAGTTTCGGGACAGGGCGTCTCCTTGAGCAGTTCTTC. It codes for CASSFGTGRLLEQFF.

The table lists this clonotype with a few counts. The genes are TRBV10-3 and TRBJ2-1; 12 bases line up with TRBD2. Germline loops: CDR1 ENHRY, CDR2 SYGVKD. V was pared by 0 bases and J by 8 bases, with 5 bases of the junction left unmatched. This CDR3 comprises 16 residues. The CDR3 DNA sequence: TGTGCCATCAGTGAGTCCACTAGCGGGAGGTCCGATGAGCAGTTCTTC. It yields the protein CAISESTSGRSDEQFF.

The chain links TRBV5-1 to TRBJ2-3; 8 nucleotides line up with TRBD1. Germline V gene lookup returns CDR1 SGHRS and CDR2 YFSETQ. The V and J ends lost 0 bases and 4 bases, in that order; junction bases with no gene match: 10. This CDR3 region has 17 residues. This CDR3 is CASSLEAQGARADTQYF. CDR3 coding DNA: TGCGCCAGCAGCTTGGAAGCCCAGGGGGCGCGTGCAGATACGCAGTATTTT.

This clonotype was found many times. Here the CDR3 DNA reads TGCAGCGTGAACCCGACTTGGAACACTGAAGCTTTCTTT. Amino acids: CSVNPTWNTEAFF. The chain is built from TRBV29-1 and TRBJ1-1; D not certain. CDR3 size: 13 residues. V was clipped by 6 bases and J by 1 base, with 12 bases between them. Germline CDR1 and CDR2: SQVTM and ANQGSEA.

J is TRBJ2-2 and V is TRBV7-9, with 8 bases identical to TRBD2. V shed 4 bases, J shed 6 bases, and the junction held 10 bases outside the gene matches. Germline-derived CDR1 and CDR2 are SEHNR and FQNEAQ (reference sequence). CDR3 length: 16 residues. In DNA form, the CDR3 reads TGTGCCAGCAGCTCACGGGGGGGGAAGATCGCCGGGGAGCTGTTTTTT. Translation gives CASSSRGGKIAGELFF.

The chain's CDR3 is CASRRPTSSNTGELFF. DNA of the CDR3: TGTGCCAGCAGGCGCCCGACTAGTTCGAACACCGGGGAGCTGTTTTTT. This rearrangement joins TRBV7-2 to TRBJ2-2; D is possibly TRBD2 (6 bases). The germline V gene encodes CDR1 SGHTA and CDR2 FQGNSA. This CDR3 is built from 16 residues. The V end was cut by 6 bases, the J end by 0 bases, with 14 bases between. Full variable domain (remainder filled in from reference TRBV7-2 and TRBJ2-2): GAGVSQSPSNKVTEKGKDVELRCDPISGHTALYWYRQSLGQGLEFLIYFQGNSAPDKSGLPSDRFSAERTGGSVSTLTIQRTQQEDSAVYLCASRRPTSSNTGELFFGEGSRLTVL.

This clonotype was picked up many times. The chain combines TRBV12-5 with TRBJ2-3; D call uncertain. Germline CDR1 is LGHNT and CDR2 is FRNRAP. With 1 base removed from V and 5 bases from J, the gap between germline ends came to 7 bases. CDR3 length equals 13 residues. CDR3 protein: CASGLAYLDTQYF. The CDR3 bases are TGTGCTAGTGGTTTGGCATATTTAGATACGCAGTATTTT.

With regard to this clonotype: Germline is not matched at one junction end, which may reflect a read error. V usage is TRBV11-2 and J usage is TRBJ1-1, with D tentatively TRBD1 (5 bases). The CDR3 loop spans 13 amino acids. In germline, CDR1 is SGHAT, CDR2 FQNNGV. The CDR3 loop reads CASSQGLNTVAFF. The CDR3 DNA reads TGTGCCAGCAGCCAGGGATTGAACACTGTAGCTTTCTTT.